This T cell receptor (beta chain) was obtained from a study of CD8 T cells in Susac syndrome (dated by TCRdb to about 2019). The study in broad terms: Of the Susac syndrome patients who were sequenced, fewer than ten were in clinical remission while roughly six had clinically active disease. At blood withdrawal, Susac syndrome patients were therapy-naive, treated with corticosteroids (with IVIg additionally given to some), or treated with IVIg alone. Whether CD8+ T cell activation and differentiation in Susac syndrome was antigen driven was tested using repertoire sequencing. The clonality of the CD8+ T cell repertoire was compared across about 12 healthy donors, some 14 Susac syndrome patients and about 15 multiple sclerosis patients.

RNA was extracted using the RNeasy kit, and about 0.45 to 1 ug of the RNA was reverse transcribed with random hexamers. The immunoSEQ multiplex PCR assay, which covers 54 Vbeta and 13 Jbeta segments, was used to amplify TCR beta CDR3 regions. PCR amplification bias was corrected by using a synthetic template baseline for primer optimization and computational correction. Per the authors' processing: Reads were annotated to V, D and J genes according to IMGT and were analyzed with immunoSEQ Analyzer, with only productive sequences retained. Clonality was calculated as one minus the Shannon entropy normalized by log2 of the number of productive unique sequences. For each patient and control, public and private clones were evaluated within the 100 most prevalent clones. Susac-specific clones were defined as absent from healthy and MS cohorts, 1052 published viral clones and other ImmuneACCESS disease sequences. TCRdb handled the public reads itself, with Q25 trimming in fastp and clone calling in MiXCR, and kept productive beta chains. Every CDR3 protein is listed once, alongside the most common genes and DNA of its rows. TCRdb's processing, not the authors', yielded these V and J calls. Present in this sample are about 130,000 distinct CDR3 sequences, around 94% of which were seen just once. The leading ten clones occupy around 0.21% of the sample.

Peripheral blood CD8+ and CD4+ T cells from healthy donors, Susac syndrome patients and multiple sclerosis patients were profiled by high-throughput TCR beta sequencing. The Susac syndrome patients fulfilled recently defined diagnostic criteria for either definite or probable disease. Bulk CD8+ and CD4+ T cells were purified magnetically by negative isolation, whereas CD8+ TEMRA cells were enriched by FACS. Blood was collected in EDTA tubes and processed within 24 hours, with PBMCs isolated through density gradient centrifugation. PBMCs intended for TCR sequencing were frozen in liquid nitrogen and were later thawed in a 37 degrees C water bath. The sorted or isolated CD4+, CD8+ and CD8+ TEMRA cells had a purity of 90% or higher. This clonotype appeared a single time. What this receptor recognizes is not known. There are no base qualities to consult, and no much larger clone falls within one base. Evidence from one read is weak.

Overall study outcomes, separate from this receptor: Clonal expansion was observed in Susac syndrome CD8+ repertoires, with the highest expansion in CD8+ TEMRA cells and greater expansion in clinically active than in remitting patients. Some 15 and five Susac-specific public clones were found in the total CD8+ and CD8+ TEMRA repertoires, respectively. The number of individuals in the TCR sequencing and HLA analysis was recognized as being relatively small.

Reading from cysteine to phenylalanine, the CDR3 counts 14 amino acids. The kept DNA is CDR3 alone, 42 bases in frame from the first base. A distance of 11 bases separates the germline ends of V and J, which lose 6 bases and 3 bases respectively. The germline V gene sets CDR1 to MNHEY and CDR2 to SVGEGT. This TCR was sampled from a human donor with Susac syndrome. The chain employs TRBV6-2 or TRBV6-3 and TRBJ2-2; TRBD2 is possibly the D segment (6 matching bases). What was sequenced was CD8+ T cells from PBMCs. The CDR3: CASSLRLDTGELFF. In nucleotides, the sequence is TGTGCCAGCAGCCTTCGACTAGACACCGGGGAGCTGTTTTTT.